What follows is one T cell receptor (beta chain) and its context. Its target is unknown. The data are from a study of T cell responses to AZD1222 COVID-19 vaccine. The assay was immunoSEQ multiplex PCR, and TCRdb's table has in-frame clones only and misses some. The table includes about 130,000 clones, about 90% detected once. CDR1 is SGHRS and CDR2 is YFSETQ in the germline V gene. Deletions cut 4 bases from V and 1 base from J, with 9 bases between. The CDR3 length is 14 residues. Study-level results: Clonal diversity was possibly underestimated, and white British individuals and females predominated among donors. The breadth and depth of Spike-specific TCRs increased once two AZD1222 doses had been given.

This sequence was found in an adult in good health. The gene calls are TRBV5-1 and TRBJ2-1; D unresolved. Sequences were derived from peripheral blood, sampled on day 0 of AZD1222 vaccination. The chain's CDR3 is CASSPPTSYNEQFF. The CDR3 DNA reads TGCGCCAGCAGCCCACCTACTTCCTACAATGAGCAGTTCTTC.